Shown below are 26 T cell receptor beta chains from a single sample sequenced in a study of T-cell reconstitution after alpha-beta-depleted transplantation in children. Unique molecular identifiers were incorporated into the prepared TCRbeta library. TCRdb fed the PCR reads into MiXCR, producing one record per CDR3 protein. The table includes approximately 50,000 distinct CDR3 sequences, 5.5% to 7.5% detected once. Specimen: PBMCs, mostly from graft donor cells, collected 60 days after TCRalphabeta/CD19-depleted stem cell transplant. Receptors originate from a female patient aged 2-15 years who had a stem cell transplant for aplastic anemia, so the T cells may come from the graft donor.

This clonotype occurred many times. The CDR3 spells CASSLGLAALYEQYF. DNA for the CDR3: TGTGCCAGCAGCCTCGGACTAGCGGCCCTTTACGAGCAGTACTTC. V and J are TRBV3-1 and TRBJ2-7, with 10 bases identical to TRBD2. V dropped 4 bases and J dropped 4; count of bases not matched to a gene: 7. CDR3 length: 15 amino acids. In germline, CDR1 is LGHDT, CDR2 YNNKEL (reference sequence).

This clonotype came up many times. The chain carries TRBV28 and TRBJ1-2; 8 positions match TRBD1. With 5 bases clipped from V and 7 bases from J, the junction kept 6 bases outside the gene matches. The germline CDR1 and CDR2 sequences are MDHEN and SYDVKM. The CDR3 sequence is 13 residues long. CDR3 DNA sequence: TGTGCCAGCAGTACCCCAGGGGGCGGTGGCTACACCTTC. Encoded protein: CASSTPGGGGYTF.

The table lists this clonotype with many counts. The chain combines TRBV5-1 with TRBJ2-5, with D tentatively TRBD2 (5 bases). The CDR3 contains 12 residues. Trimming left V 2 bases short and J 9 bases short, with 11 bases between. Germline CDR1 SGHRS, CDR2 YFSETQ. The CDR3 DNA sequence: TGCGCCAGCAGCTTCGAGCTGAGGGCCCAGTACTTC. It specifies CASSFELRAQYF.

Many counts were recorded for this clonotype. This rearrangement joins TRBV11-2 to TRBJ2-1, with a tentative D call TRBD2 (6 bases). Trimming removed 2 bases from V and 16 bases from J, with 18 bases in between. The CDR3 extends over 13 amino acids. Germline CDR1 SGHAT, CDR2 FQNNGV. CDR3 coding DNA: TGTGCCAGCAGCTTATTCGGGACTCGCGGTTATTTCTTC. Amino acid sequence: CASSLFGTRGYFF.

This clonotype was recorded many times. V and J are TRBV27 and TRBJ2-2, with D hard to call. V lost 0 bases to trimming and J lost 5 bases, with 7 bases between them. This CDR3 has 14 residues. Germline-derived CDR1 and CDR2 are MNHEY and SMNVEV (reference sequence). The CDR3 DNA reads TGTGCCAGCAGTTTATCAATGGTAACCGGGGAGCTGTTTTTT. Translating it yields CASSLSMVTGELFF.

This clonotype was counted many times. The CDR3 DNA reads as TGTGCCAGCAGCTTAGCGCTTGGGACCGGGGAGCTGTTTTTT. This sequence encodes CASSLALGTGELFF. The V call is TRBV7-2, the J call TRBJ2-2; D is ambiguous. The CDR3 sequence is 14 residues long. The V end lost 0 bases, the J end lost 5 bases, and 7 bases lay between the germline ends. Germline values: CDR1 SGHTA, CDR2 FQGNSA.

This clonotype was found a few times. The chain carries TRBV20-1 and TRBJ2-3; TRBD2 matches at 9 bases. The germline V gene encodes CDR1 DFQATT and CDR2 SNEGSKA (reference sequence). With V trimmed by 2 bases and J by 0 bases, 6 bases remained unmatched. This CDR3 region has 16 residues. In DNA, the CDR3 is TGCAGTGCTAGACCCACTAGCGGGCCTAGCACAGATACGCAGTATTTT. Encoded protein: CSARPTSGPSTDTQYF.

On this clonotype itself: Since no conserved phenylalanine or tryptophan closes the CDR3, a read error is the likely cause. The chain is built from TRBV7-6 and TRBJ2-2; either TRBD1 or TRBD2 may supply D (5 bases each). The CDR3 totals 13 residues. Germline CDR1 SGHVS, CDR2 FNYEAQ. DNA of the CDR3: TGTGCCAGCAGCGGGCGTCGAACCGGGGACCTGTTTTCT. Translating gives CASSGRRTGDLFS.

This chain joins TRBV4-2 and TRBJ2-3, with D possibly being TRBD1 or TRBD2 (5 bases each). Trimming took off 4 bases at V and 4 bases at J, with 18 bases between the two ends. The CDR3 has 16 amino acids. Germline V CDR1 and CDR2: LGHNA, YNFKEQ. CDR3 in amino acids: CASSPSGPRSADTQYF. In DNA form, the CDR3 reads TGTGCCAGCAGCCCTTCGGGACCGAGAAGCGCAGATACGCAGTATTTT.

This clonotype was picked up many times. This chain links TRBV7-9 with TRBJ2-5; 10 bases agree with TRBD1. The germline V gene has CDR1 SEHNR and CDR2 FQNEAQ (reference sequence). V lost 4 bases and J lost 5; bases outside the gene matches: 7. The CDR3 sequence is 15 residues long. The chain's CDR3 is CASSSGQGMSETQYF. For the CDR3, the DNA is TGTGCCAGCAGCTCGGGACAGGGGATGAGCGAGACCCAGTACTTC.

The CDR3 DNA is TGTGCCAGCAGCCAACGCCGAGGGATAGCGGGAGGGCCTTGGAATGAGCAGTTCTTC. Translation: CASSQRRGIAGGPWNEQFF. The chain is built from TRBV3-1 and TRBJ2-1, with 11 positions matching TRBD2. Trimming removed 2 bases from V and 7 bases from J; junction bases left unmatched: 16. Per the germline V gene, CDR1 is LGHDT and CDR2 is YNNKEL (reference sequence). This CDR3 has 19 residues.

This clonotype has ten or more counts. The rearrangement uses TRBV30 and TRBJ2-7; perhaps TRBD2 as D (5 bases). The V and J ends lost 0 bases and 0 bases respectively, with 9 bases between them. The CDR3 has 14 residues. CDR1 is GTSNPN and CDR2 is SVGIG in the germline V gene (reference sequence). In nucleotides, the CDR3 is TGTGCCTGGAGTGTGGCGGGTAGCTCCTACGAGCAGTACTTC. This codes for CAWSVAGSSYEQYF. The whole variable domain, filled in from reference TRBV30 and TRBJ2-7, reads SQTIHQWPATLVQPVGSPLSLECTVEGTSNPNLYWYRQAAGRGLQLLFYSVGIGQISSEVPQNLSASRPQDRQFILSSKKLLLSDSGFYLCAWSVAGSSYEQYFGPGTRLTVT.

This clonotype has a count of ten or more. J is TRBJ2-3 and V is TRBV30; 13 bases agree with TRBD2. This CDR3 region has 14 residues. V dropped 8 bases and J dropped 0; count of bases not matched to a gene: 2. Germline CDR1 reads GTSNPN; CDR2 reads SVGIG (reference sequence). CDR3 nucleotide sequence: TGTGCCGCGGGACTAGCGGGAAGCACAGATACGCAGTATTTT. It codes for CAAGLAGSTDTQYF.

This clonotype was detected many times. The V and J genes are TRBV6-6 and TRBJ2-7; tentative D call: TRBD2 (6 bases). V shed 0 bases and J shed 6 bases, with 15 bases lying between them. The CDR3 length is 15 residues. Germline CDR1 is MNHNY and CDR2 is SVGAGI (reference sequence). CDR3 nucleotide sequence: TGTGCCAGCAGTTACTCGGGTGAGGCCGGGGGCGAGCAGTACTTC. Protein: CASSYSGEAGGEQYF.

This clonotype was detected many times. A read error may produce the germline difference seen at one junction end. The rearrangement links TRBV5-1 to TRBJ2-7; unclear D gene. The CDR3 has 15 amino acids. Germline V gene sequence: CDR1 SGHRS, CDR2 YFSETQ. The CDR3 DNA follows: TGCGCCAGCAGCCCAGACCGTTCCTATGCGTACGGGCAGTACTTC. Its translation is CASSPDRSYAYGQYF.

Many counts were recorded for this clonotype. The chain is built from TRBV5-6 and TRBJ2-3; D might be TRBD1 (5 bases). CDR1 and CDR2 from the germline V gene are SGHDT and YYEEEE. Trimming removed 4 bases from V and 2 bases from J, with 17 bases in between. This CDR3 has 16 amino acids. CDR3 DNA sequence: TGTGCCAGCAGCCCAGGGAAGCGAACCTACACAGATACGCAGTATTTT. Its protein is CASSPGKRTYTDTQYF.

This clonotype was counted ten times or more. The rearrangement joins TRBV13 to TRBJ1-2, with D possibly being TRBD1 (5 bases). Looked up from germline, CDR1 is PRHDT and CDR2 is FYEKMQ (reference sequence). The CDR3 is made up of 16 amino acids. V lost 0 bases and J 4 bases, leaving 15 bases between the germline ends. CDR3 sequence reads: CASSLGFSTGLYGYTF. The CDR3 DNA reads as TGTGCCAGCAGCTTAGGATTCTCCACAGGCCTCTATGGCTACACCTTC.

This clonotype was seen ten or more times. The J gene is TRBJ1-1, the V gene TRBV18; D ambiguous. CDR1 is KGHSH and CDR2 is LQKENI in the germline V gene. V lost 0 bases, J lost 0 bases, and 2 bases lay in between. The CDR3 totals 13 residues. CDR3 in amino acids: CASSPPMNTEAFF. The CDR3 bases are TGTGCCAGCTCACCACCCATGAACACTGAAGCTTTCTTT.

V usage is TRBV30 and J usage is TRBJ1-1; D gene uncertain. The germline V gene encodes CDR1 GTSNPN and CDR2 SVGIG (reference sequence). The CDR3 covers 14 residues. The germline V and J ends were trimmed by 3 bases and 4 bases, with 15 bases remaining between them. The CDR3 loop reads CAWSPGVAATEAFF. In nucleotides, the CDR3 is TGTGCCTGGAGCCCTGGTGTAGCAGCCACTGAAGCTTTCTTT.

The table lists this clonotype with many counts. This chain joins TRBV7-9 and TRBJ2-7; 7 nucleotides agree with TRBD1. The CDR3 runs to 15 residues. V shed 0 bases, J shed 9 bases, and the junction held 11 bases outside the gene matches. The germline V gene encodes CDR1 SEHNR and CDR2 FQNEAQ (reference sequence). The CDR3 nucleotides are TGTGCCAGCAGCTTAGCGAGGGGGCAGGGTTGGGTGCAGTACTTC. Encoded protein: CASSLARGQGWVQYF.

There are many counts of this clonotype. The V and J genes are TRBV15 and TRBJ2-3; D ambiguous. Looked up from germline, CDR1 is LNHNV and CDR2 is YYDKDF (reference sequence). The CDR3 has 14 residues. V was clipped by 3 bases and J by 1 base, with 8 bases between them. The CDR3 region is CATSSRQGTDTQYF. The CDR3 region has the DNA TGTGCCACCAGCAGTCGCCAGGGCACAGATACGCAGTATTTT. Looking up the rest from reference TRBV15 and TRBJ2-3 gives the full variable domain: DAMVIQNPRYQVTQFGKPVTLSCSQTLNHNVMYWYQQKSSQAPKLLFHYYDKDFNNEADTPDNFQSRRPNTSFCFLDIRSPGLGDTAMYLCATSSRQGTDTQYFGPGTRLTVL.

This clonotype was picked up a small number of times. The V call is TRBV5-1, the J call TRBJ2-1, with 9 bases that match TRBD1. The trim removed 3 bases at V and 2 bases at J, leaving 3 bases unmatched. CDR3 length: 15 residues. Germline assignment: CDR1 SGHRS and CDR2 YFSETQ. The CDR3 spells CASSWTGVTYNEQFF. For the CDR3, the DNA is TGCGCCAGCAGCTGGACAGGGGTGACCTACAATGAGCAGTTCTTC.

The genes are TRBV3-1 and TRBJ2-7; unclear D gene. CDR1 and CDR2 (germline): LGHDT, YNNKEL (reference sequence). V shed 1 base and J shed 1 base, with 14 bases lying between them. The CDR3 length is 16 residues. The CDR3 sequence: CASSQVVRTNSYEQYF. The CDR3 DNA follows: TGTGCCAGCAGCCAAGTCGTCCGGACGAATTCCTACGAGCAGTACTTC.

This clonotype was detected many times. This chain connects TRBV20-1 to TRBJ2-1, with 13 bases fitting TRBD2. This CDR3 spans 16 amino acids. The trim removed 4 bases at V and 6 bases at J, leaving 9 bases unmatched. CDR1 is DFQATT and CDR2 is SNEGSKA in the germline V gene (reference sequence). CDR3 bases: TGCAGTGCTATTCGACTAGCGGGAGGTAGGAGCAATGAGCAGTTCTTC. Its translation: CSAIRLAGGRSNEQFF.

This sequence joins TRBV27 and TRBJ2-1, with D possibly matching TRBD2 (7 bases). V was cut by 6 bases and J by 6 bases, with 18 bases left in between. The CDR3 is 15 amino acids. Germline-derived CDR1 and CDR2 are MNHEY and SMNVEV (reference sequence). The CDR3 bases are TGTGCCAGCAGATCGACCTTGGGAGGGGGCAATGAGCAGTTCTTC. Protein product: CASRSTLGGGNEQFF.

Relative to its sample, this clonotype is medium-sized. J is TRBJ2-3 and V is TRBV6-6; D may be TRBD1 (6 bases). Germline CDR1 MNHNY, CDR2 SVGAGI (reference sequence). V gave up 2 bases and J gave up 4 bases, with 13 bases separating them. CDR3 size: 15 residues. The chain's CDR3 is CASSYGQGKADTQYF. CDR3 bases: TGTGCCAGCAGTTACGGGCAGGGGAAAGCAGATACGCAGTATTTT.